The clone carrying this T cell receptor (beta chain) came up once. Its antigen is not identified. Samples were assayed with immunoSEQ v3.0 at survey level. Sequencing set out to capture roughly 40,000-55,000 T-cell genomes per sample. Sequencing used immunoSEQ multiplex PCR; TCRdb keeps in-frame clones, though not all of them. The sample contains roughly 28,000 clones, just under 80% of which appear only once. V was clipped by 4 bases and J by 3 bases, with 10 bases between them. Germline loops: CDR1 SGHTS, CDR2 YDEGEE. The CDR3 is 14 amino acids. The entry originates in a study of long-term antiretroviral therapy in people with HIV. Findings and caveats of the study: Pre-ART clonal expansions dominated every time point's repertoire. ART preceded a rise in diversity that nonetheless stayed lower than in transplant donor controls.

The specimen comprised unsorted PBMCs, sampled 1.5 years before starting antiretroviral therapy. The TCR sequence derives from a man between 18 and 35 years old with HIV. The chain is built from TRBV5-8 and TRBJ1-4, with D unclear. CDR3 region: CASSPSGSNEKLFF. DNA for the CDR3: TGTGCCAGCAGCCCGAGCGGTTCTAATGAAAAACTGTTTTTT. The whole variable domain, remainder taken from reference TRBV5-8 and TRBJ1-4, is EAGVTQSPTHLIKTRGQQATLRCSPISGHTSVYWYQQALGLGLQFLLWYDEGEERNRGNFPPRFSGRQFPNYSSELNVNALELEDSALYLCASSPSGSNEKLFFGSGTQLSVL.